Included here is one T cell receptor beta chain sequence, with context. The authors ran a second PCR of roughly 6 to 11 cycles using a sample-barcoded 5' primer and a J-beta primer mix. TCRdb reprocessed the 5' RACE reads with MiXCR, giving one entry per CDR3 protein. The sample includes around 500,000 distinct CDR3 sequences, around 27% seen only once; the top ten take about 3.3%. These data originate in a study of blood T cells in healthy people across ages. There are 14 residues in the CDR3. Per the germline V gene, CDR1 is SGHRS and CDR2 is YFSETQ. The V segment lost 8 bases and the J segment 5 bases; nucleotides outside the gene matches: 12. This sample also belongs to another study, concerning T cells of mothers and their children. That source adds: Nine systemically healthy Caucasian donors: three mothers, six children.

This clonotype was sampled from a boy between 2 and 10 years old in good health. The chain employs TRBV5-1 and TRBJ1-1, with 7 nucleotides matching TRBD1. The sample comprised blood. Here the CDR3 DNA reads TGCGCCAGTTGGGACAGCCAGAAGTGGACTGAAGCTTTCTTT. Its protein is CASWDSQKWTEAFF.